This T cell receptor (beta chain) was captured by sequencing in a study of post-analysis software for immune sequencing data. Broader study findings: Controls had lower frequencies than patients of a handful of TRBV segments, which included TRBV5-6, TRBV5-1 and TRBV20-1.

With respect to this clonotype: As yet, its antigen is unknown.

Trimming took 0 bases from V and 9 from J, leaving 12 bases between them. Germline V lookup: CDR1 DFQATT, CDR2 SNEGSKA (reference sequence). CDR3 length: 13 residues. Included in the TCR beta cDNA libraries were unique molecular identifiers. TCRdb used MiXCR to reprocess the PCR reads, holding one entry per CDR3 protein. The sample records about 680,000 distinct CDR3 sequences, roughly three fifths being singletons. V is TRBV20-1 and J is TRBJ2-1, with D unresolved. The sequenced material came from blood. The origin of this receptor is a girl aged 2 to 10 with multiple sclerosis. CDR3: CSARDVSLGEQFF. The CDR3 DNA follows: TGCAGTGCTAGAGATGTTTCCCTGGGTGAGCAGTTCTTC.